The clone carrying this T cell receptor (beta chain) was observed many times. The antigen is not known. The TCR library protocol attached unique molecular identifiers to the individual cDNA molecules. Using its own MiXCR run on the 5' RACE reads, TCRdb lists one record per CDR3 protein. The sample contains about 72,000 distinct CDR3 sequences, about 9.4% of which appear only once. The data originate from a study of early T cells in non-severe SARS-CoV-2 infection. Study-wide results and limits: VDJdb matching favored anti-spike CD8 responses, missing private and CD4 specificities.

Germline V gene sequence: CDR1 DFQATT, CDR2 SNEGSKA (reference sequence). With 0 bases removed from V and 8 bases from J, the gap between germline ends came to 15 bases. The CDR3 has 14 amino acids. V and J are TRBV20-1 and TRBJ2-3, with D possibly matching TRBD2 (5 bases). The clonotype comes from an adult who was a healthcare worker with PCR-confirmed SARS-CoV-2 infection or an uninfected control (not recorded which). The source was whole blood, collected at baseline. DNA for the CDR3: TGCAGTGCTAGAGATGAGCGGAGTAGTGGTACGCAGTATTTT. It codes for CSARDERSSGTQYF.